This TCR beta chain was obtained from a study of vaccination and CD4 T cells after COVID-19. As to this clonotype: Its specificity is not known.

CDR3 size: 14 residues. Germline V gene sequence: CDR1 DFQATT, CDR2 SNEGSKA (reference sequence). Trimming cost V 6 bases and J 0 bases; bases outside gene matches: 5. The assay that was used to sequence DNA from cultured CD4+ T cells was the Oncomine TCR Beta short-read assay. TCRdb processed the PCR reads anew with MiXCR; each CDR3 protein has one entry. Found here are 9,500 to 15,000 distinct CDR3 sequences, more than 50% of them singletons; the top ten hold 22%. Documented treatment: approximately nine-day PBMC culture with coronavirus spike peptide pools or control peptides (ViraFEST assay). V usage is TRBV20-1 and J usage is TRBJ1-3; 7 bases fit TRBD1. The sequence was collected from a human donor who had recovered from COVID-19. Sequenced input: CD4+ T cells from blood, cultured in vitro. For the CDR3, the DNA is TGCAGTGCGGGGGACAGCACCTCTGGAAACACCATATATTTT. Encoded protein: CSAGDSTSGNTIYF.